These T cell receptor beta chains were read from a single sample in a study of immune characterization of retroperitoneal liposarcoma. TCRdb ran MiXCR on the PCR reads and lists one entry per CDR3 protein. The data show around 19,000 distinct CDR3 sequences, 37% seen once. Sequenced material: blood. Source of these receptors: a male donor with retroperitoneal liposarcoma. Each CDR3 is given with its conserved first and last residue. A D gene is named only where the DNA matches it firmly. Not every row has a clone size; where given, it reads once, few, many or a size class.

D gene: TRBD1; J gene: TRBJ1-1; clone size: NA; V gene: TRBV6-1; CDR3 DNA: TGTGCCAGCAGTGGGTTCGGGACAGACACTGAAGCTTTCTTT; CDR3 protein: CASSGFGTDTEAFF
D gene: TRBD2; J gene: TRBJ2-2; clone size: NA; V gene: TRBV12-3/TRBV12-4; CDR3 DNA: TGTGCCAGCAGTCTAAACCCGGGACTAGCGGGATCCGGGGAGCTGTTTTTT; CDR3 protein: CASSLNPGLAGSGELFF
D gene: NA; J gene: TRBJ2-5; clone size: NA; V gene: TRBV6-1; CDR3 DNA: TGTGCCAGCAGCGACGTTCAGGAGGTGGAGGTTAACAATGAGCAGTACTTC; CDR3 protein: CASSDVQEVEVNNEQYF
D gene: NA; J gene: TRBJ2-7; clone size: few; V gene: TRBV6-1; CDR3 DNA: TGTGCCAGCAGTTCGGGACGATTTTACGAGCAGTACTTC; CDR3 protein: CASSSGRFYEQYF
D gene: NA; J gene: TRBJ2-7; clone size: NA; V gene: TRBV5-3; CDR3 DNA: TGTGCCAGCAGCTTCGGGGCCAGCTCCTACGAGCAGTACTTC; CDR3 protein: CASSFGASSYEQYF
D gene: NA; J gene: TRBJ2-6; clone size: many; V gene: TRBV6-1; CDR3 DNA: TGTGCCAGCAGCCCGGGATTTGGGGCCAACGTCCTGACTTTC; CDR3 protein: CASSPGFGANVLTF
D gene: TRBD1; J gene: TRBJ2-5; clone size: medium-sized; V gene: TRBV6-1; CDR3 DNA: TGTGCCAGCAGTAGTCGACAGGGGGGAAGCGGGCAGTACTTC; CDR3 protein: CASSSRQGGSGQYF
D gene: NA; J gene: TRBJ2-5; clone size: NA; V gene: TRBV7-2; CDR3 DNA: TGTGCCAGCAGCTTAGGTGGGAGCGGGTCTAAAGAGACCCAGTACTTC; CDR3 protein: CASSLGGSGSKETQYF
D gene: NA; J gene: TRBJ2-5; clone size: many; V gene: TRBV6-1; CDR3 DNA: TGTGCCAGCAGTGAAGAACCCAACCCACTAGGGGAGACCCAGTACTTC; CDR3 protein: CASSEEPNPLGETQYF
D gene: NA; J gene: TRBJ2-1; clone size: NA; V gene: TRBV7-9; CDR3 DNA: TGTGCCAGCAGCTTAGTTTCCTACAATGAGCAGTTCTTC; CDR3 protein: CASSLVSYNEQFF
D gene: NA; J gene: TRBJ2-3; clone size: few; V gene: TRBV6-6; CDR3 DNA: TGTGCCAGCAGTTATTCAGGGCTGGCAGATACGCAGTATTTT; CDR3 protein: CASSYSGLADTQYF
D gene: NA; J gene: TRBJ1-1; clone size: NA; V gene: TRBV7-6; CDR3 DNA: TGTGCCAGCAGCCTCAGGGGAAGAACTGAAGCTTTCTTT; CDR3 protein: CASSLRGRTEAFF
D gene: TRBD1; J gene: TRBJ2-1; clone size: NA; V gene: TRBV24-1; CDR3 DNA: TGTGCCACCAGTGATCCCGGGACAGCTTACAATGAGCAGTTCTTC; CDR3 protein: CATSDPGTAYNEQFF
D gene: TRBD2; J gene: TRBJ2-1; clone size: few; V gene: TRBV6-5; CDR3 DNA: TGTGCCAGCAGTTACTCGCAGAGACTAGCGGGAGTAGAGACCCAGTTCTTC; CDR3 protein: CASSYSQRLAGVETQFF
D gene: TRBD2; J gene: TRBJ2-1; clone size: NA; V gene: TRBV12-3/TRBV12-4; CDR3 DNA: TGTGCCAGCACTCCCGGGAGAGTTAGCGGGAGAAGGTACGAGCAGTTCTTC; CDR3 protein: CASTPGRVSGRRYEQFF
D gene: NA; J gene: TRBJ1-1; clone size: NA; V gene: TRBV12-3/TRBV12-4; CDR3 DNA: TGTGCCAGCAGTTTGAGGGGTAACACTGAAGCTTTCTTT; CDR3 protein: CASSLRGNTEAFF
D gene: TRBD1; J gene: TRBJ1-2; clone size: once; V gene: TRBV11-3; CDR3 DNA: TGTGCCAGCAGCCGACCGGGACAGGGGGCGCGAGGCTACACCTTC; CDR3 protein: CASSRPGQGARGYTF
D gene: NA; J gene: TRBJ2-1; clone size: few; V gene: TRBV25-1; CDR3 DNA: TGTGCCAGCAGTGAATGGCGCGTTGACAGACCAAAAGAGACCCAGTTCTTC; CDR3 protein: CASSEWRVDRPKETQFF
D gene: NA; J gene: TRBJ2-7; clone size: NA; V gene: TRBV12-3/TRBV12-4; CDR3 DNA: TGTGCCAGCAGTTTCTATCACTACGAGCAGTACTTC; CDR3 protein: CASSFYHYEQYF
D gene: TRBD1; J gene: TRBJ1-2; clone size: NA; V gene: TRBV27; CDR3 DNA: TGTGCCAGCCGCGAACCTCAAAGGACAGGTTCGGACTATGGCTACACCTTC; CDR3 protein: CASREPQRTGSDYGYTF
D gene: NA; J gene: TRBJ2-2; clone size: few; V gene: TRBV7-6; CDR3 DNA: TGTGCCAGCAGCTTAGAAGTAGCGGTATCCGGGGAGCTGTTTTTT; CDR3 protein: CASSLEVAVSGELFF
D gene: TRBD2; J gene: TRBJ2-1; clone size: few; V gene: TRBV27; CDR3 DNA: TGTGCCAGCAGTCCGCGGGGGGCCTACGAGCAGTTCTTC; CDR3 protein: CASSPRGAYEQFF
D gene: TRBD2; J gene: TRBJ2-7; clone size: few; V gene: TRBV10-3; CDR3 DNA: TGTGCCACCGCGGGACTAGCGGAACGCGAGCAGTACTTC; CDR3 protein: CATAGLAEREQYF
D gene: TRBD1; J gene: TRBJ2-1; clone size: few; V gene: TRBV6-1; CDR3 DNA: TGTGCCAGTGGACAGGTTTTCCTCTACGAGCAGTTCTTC; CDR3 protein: CASGQVFLYEQFF
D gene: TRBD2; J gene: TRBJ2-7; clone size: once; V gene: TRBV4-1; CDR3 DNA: TGCGCCAGCAGCCAAGAGTCCGACCTAGCGGGCTACGAGCAGTACTTC; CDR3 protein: CASSQESDLAGYEQYF
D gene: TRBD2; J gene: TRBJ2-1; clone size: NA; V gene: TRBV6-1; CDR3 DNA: TGTGCCAGCAGTGAAGGAGAGACTAGCGGCTACAATGAGCAGTTCTTC; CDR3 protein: CASSEGETSGYNEQFF
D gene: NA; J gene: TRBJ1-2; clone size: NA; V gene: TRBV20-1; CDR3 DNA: TGCAGTGCTCCAAGTGAGCTTTATGGCTACACCTTC; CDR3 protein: CSAPSELYGYTF
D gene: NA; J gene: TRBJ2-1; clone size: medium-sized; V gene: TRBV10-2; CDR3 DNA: TGCGCCAGCAGTGATCCAGGGCGGGGGCAACAGTTCTTC; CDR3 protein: CASSDPGRGQQFF
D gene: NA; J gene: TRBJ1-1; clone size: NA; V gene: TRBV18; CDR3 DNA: TGTGCCAGCTCACGGGGAATCGACACTGAAGCTTTCTTT; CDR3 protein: CASSRGIDTEAFF
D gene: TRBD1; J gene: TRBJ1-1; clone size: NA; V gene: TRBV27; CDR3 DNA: TGTGCCAGCAGCGGTGGACAGGCGATCTCTGAAGCTTTCTTT; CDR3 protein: CASSGGQAISEAFF
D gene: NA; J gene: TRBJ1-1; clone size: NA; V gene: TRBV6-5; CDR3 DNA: TGTGCCAGCAGTTACACGGTCAGAAGAACTGAAGCTTTCTTT; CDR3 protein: CASSYTVRRTEAFF
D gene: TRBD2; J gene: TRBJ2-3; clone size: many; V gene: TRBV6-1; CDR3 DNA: TGTGCCAGCAGCCGACTAGCGGGGGGTACAGATACGCAGTATTTT; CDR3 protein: CASSRLAGGTDTQYF
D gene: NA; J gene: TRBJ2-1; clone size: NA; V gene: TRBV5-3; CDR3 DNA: TGTGCCAGCAGCTTTGGTTTGGGAAGCTCCTACGAGCAGTTCTTC; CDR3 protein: CASSFGLGSSYEQFF
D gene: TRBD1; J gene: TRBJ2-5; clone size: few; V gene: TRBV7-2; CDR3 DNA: TGTGCCAGCAGCTGGGGACAGAGAGAGACCCAGTACTTC; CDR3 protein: CASSWGQRETQYF
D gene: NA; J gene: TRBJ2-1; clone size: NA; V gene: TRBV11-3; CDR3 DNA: TGTGCCAGCAGCGTCAGTTTCCACAATGAGCAGTTCTTC; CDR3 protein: CASSVSFHNEQFF
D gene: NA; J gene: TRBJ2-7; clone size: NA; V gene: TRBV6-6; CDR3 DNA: TGTGCCAGCCTTACAGGGAAATACGAGCAGTACTTC; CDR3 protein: CASLTGKYEQYF
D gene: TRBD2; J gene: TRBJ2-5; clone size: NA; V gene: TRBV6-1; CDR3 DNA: TGTGCCAGCAGTGATGGACTAGCGGGGGCTCCGGAGACCCAGTACTTC; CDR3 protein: CASSDGLAGAPETQYF
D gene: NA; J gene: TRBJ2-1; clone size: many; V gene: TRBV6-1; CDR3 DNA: TGTGCCACCGCAAAAACCCCTGGGGTTTGGCCGTACAATGAGCAGTTCTTC; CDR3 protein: CATAKTPGVWPYNEQFF
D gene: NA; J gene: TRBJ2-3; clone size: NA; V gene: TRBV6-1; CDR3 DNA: TGTGCCAGCAGCCGGGCCAGCACAGATACGCAGTATTTT; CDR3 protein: CASSRASTDTQYF
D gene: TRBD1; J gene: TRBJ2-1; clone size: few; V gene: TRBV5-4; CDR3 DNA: TGTGCCAGCAGCAAAACGGGACAGGGCCTTTCCTACGAGCAGTTCTTC; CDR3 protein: CASSKTGQGLSYEQFF
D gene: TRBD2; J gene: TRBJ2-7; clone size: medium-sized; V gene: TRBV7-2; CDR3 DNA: TGTGCCAGCAGCTTTGCCGGGACTAGCGGGATCGTTAATGAGCAGTACTTC; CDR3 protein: CASSFAGTSGIVNEQYF
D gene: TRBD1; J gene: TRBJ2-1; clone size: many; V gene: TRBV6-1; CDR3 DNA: TGTGCCAGCAGTTCATACAGGGGGACCTACGAGCAGTTCTTC; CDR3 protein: CASSSYRGTYEQFF
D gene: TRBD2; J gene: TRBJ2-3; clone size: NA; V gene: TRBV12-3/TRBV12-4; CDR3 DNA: TGTGCCAGCAGCCCAGCGGGGCGGGAGGGGACAGATACGCAGTATTTT; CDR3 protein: CASSPAGREGTDTQYF
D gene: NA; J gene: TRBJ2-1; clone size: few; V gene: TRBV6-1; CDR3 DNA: TGTGCCAGTAGTATCTTCGGAAGAGCCAAAAACATTCAGTTCTTC; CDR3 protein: CASSIFGRAKNIQFF
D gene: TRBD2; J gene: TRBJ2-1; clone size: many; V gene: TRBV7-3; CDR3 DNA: TGTGCCAGCAGCCCCGGGACTAGTCTTGAGACCCAGTTCTTC; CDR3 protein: CASSPGTSLETQFF
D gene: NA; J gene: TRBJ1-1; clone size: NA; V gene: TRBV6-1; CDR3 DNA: TGTGCCAGCAGTGAAGCATCACTGGCTTTCTTT; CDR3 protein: CASSEASLAFF
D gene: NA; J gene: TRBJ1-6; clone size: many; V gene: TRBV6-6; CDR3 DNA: TGTGCCAGCAGTTACTCTCAGCTTAATTCACCCCTCCACTTT; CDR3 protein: CASSYSQLNSPLHF
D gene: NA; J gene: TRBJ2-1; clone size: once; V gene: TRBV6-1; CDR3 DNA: TGTGCCAGCAGCCATAACCTGTGGGGGCGTTATACCCATTACTTC; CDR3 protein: CASSHNLWGRYTHYF
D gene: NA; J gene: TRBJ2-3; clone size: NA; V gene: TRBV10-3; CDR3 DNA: TGTGCCATCACCGGAGCGGAGACAGATACGCAGTATTTT; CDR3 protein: CAITGAETDTQYF
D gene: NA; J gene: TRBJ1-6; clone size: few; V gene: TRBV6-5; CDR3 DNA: TGTGCCAGCAGTTACGGTCGGTTGACACCCCTCCACTTT; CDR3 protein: CASSYGRLTPLHF